This T cell receptor (beta chain) was observed in a study of blood T cell repertoires in COVID-19. V was cut by 2 bases and J by 1 base, with 5 bases left in between. The germline V gene encodes CDR1 MNHNS and CDR2 SASEGT. The CDR3 covers 13 residues. TCRdb's table, derived via immunoSEQ multiplex PCR, lists solely in-frame clones and lacks some. The data contain 150,000 to 200,000 clones, around 80% of them singletons. The rearrangement uses TRBV6-1 and TRBJ1-1; D unresolved. The TCR sequence derives from an elderly woman with acute or convalescent COVID-19. Specimen: peripheral blood. The CDR3 sequence: CASSEWPNTEAFF. In DNA, the CDR3 is TGTGCCAGCAGTGAATGGCCGAACACTGAAGCTTTCTTT.